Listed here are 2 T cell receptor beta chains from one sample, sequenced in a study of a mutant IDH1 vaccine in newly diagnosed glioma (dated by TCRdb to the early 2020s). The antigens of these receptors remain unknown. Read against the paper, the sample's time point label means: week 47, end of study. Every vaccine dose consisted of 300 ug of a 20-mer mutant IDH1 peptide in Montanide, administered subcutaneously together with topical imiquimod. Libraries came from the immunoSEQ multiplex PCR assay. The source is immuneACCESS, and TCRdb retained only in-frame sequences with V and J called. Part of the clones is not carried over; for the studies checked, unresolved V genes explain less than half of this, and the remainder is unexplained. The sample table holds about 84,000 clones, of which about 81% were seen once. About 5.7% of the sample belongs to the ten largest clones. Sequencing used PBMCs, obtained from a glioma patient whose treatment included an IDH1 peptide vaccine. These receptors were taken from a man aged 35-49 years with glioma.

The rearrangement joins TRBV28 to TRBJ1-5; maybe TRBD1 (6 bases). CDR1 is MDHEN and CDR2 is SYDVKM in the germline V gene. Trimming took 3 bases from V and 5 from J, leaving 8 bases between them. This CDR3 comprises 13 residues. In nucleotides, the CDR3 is TGTGCCAGCAGTTTGGGGGCAGATCAGCCCCAGCATTTT. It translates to CASSLGADQPQHF.

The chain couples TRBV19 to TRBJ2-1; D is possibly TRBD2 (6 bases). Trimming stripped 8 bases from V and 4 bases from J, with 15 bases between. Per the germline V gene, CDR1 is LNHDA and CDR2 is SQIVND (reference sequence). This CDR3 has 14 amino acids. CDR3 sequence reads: CASSPRAGYNEQFF. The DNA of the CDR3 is TGTGCCAGTTCCCCGAGGGCGGGGTACAATGAGCAGTTCTTC.